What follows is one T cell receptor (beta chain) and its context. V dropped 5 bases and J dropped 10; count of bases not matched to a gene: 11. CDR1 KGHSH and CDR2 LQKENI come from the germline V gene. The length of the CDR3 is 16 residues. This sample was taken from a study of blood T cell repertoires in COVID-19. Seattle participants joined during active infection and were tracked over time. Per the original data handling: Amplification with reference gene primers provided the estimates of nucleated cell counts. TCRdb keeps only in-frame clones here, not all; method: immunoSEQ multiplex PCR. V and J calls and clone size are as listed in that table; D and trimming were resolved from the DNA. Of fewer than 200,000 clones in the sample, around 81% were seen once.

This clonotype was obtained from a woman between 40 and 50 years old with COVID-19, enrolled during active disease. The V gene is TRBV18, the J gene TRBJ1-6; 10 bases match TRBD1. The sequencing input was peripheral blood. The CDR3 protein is CASSSLSDRGQSPLHF. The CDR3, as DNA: TGTGCCAGCTCATCCCTAAGTGACAGGGGGCAATCACCCCTCCACTTT.